The next 5 T cell receptor beta chains were all read from a single sample in a study of CD8 T cells in ankylosing spondylitis. The antigens of these receptors remain unknown. Study-wide results and caveats: A TCR beta motif of eight or nine highly homologous variants seemed to mark ankylosing spondylitis blood.

TCRdb redid the calling of the 5' RACE reads with MiXCR, one entry per CDR3 protein. The table records more than 400,000 distinct CDR3 sequences, approximately 5.3% of them present only once. Sequenced sample: blood, either unsorted or a sorted T cell fraction (not recorded which). These receptors all come from a male donor with ankylosing spondylitis.

Regarding this clonotype: The conserved phenylalanine or tryptophan is not found at the CDR3 terminus, so this likely reflects a read error. The chain links TRBV16 to TRBJ1-2; TRBD1 matches at 10 bases. The CDR3 covers 14 residues. V was clipped by 6 bases and J by 3 bases; unmatched bases: 4. The V gene's germline CDR1 is KGHSY and CDR2 FQNENV. CDR3 in amino acids: CASSPDRGDYGYTL. CDR3 sequence (DNA): TGTGCCAGCAGTCCGGACAGGGGGGACTATGGCTACACCCTC.

This clonotype was counted at least ten times. The rearrangement uses TRBV20-1 and TRBJ2-1, with 7 positions matching TRBD2. This CDR3 has 14 residues. CDR1 is DFQATT and CDR2 is SNEGSKA in the germline V gene (reference sequence). Germline trimming cut 0 bases from V and 4 bases from J; bases unmatched to any gene: 3. CDR3 protein: CSARDGGGYNEQFF. Written as DNA, the CDR3 is TGCAGTGCTAGAGATGGCGGGGGATACAATGAGCAGTTCTTC.

This chain uses TRBV6-2 or TRBV6-3 with TRBJ2-3; D unresolved. Germline values: CDR1 MNHEY, CDR2 SVGEGT. The CDR3 extends over 11 amino acids. In DNA, the CDR3 is TGTAACCATGGAAGCGCAGATACGCAGTATTTT. Amino acid sequence: CNHGSADTQYF.

This clonotype has ten or more counts. The chain combines TRBV12-3 or TRBV12-4 with TRBJ2-4; D unclear. Trimming stripped 6 bases from V and 1 base from J, with 10 bases between. There are 14 residues in the CDR3. The CDR3 loop is CASSHVGAKNIQYF. The CDR3 DNA reads as TGTGCCAGCAGCCACGTAGGGGCCAAAAACATTCAGTACTTC.

This clonotype was counted at least ten times. The chain joins TRBV3-1 to TRBJ1-2; D gene uncertain. The CDR3 runs to 14 residues. Trimming shortened V by 5 bases and J by 5 bases, and 15 bases separated the two germline ends. CDR1 and CDR2 (germline): LGHDT, YNNKEL (reference sequence). The CDR3 DNA reads as TGTGCCAGCAGCTTGAAGCCATTTGGGTATGGCTACACCTTC. As protein: CASSLKPFGYGYTF.